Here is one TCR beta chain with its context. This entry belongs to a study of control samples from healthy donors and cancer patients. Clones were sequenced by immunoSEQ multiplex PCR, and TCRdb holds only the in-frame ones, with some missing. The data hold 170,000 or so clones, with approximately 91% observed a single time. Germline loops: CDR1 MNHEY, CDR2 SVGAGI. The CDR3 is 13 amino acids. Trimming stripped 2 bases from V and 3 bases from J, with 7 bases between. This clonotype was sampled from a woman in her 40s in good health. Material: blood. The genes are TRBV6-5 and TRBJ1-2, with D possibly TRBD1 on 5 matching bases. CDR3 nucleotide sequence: TGTGCCAGCAGTTACGACAGCTACTATGGCTACACCTTC. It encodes CASSYDSYYGYTF.